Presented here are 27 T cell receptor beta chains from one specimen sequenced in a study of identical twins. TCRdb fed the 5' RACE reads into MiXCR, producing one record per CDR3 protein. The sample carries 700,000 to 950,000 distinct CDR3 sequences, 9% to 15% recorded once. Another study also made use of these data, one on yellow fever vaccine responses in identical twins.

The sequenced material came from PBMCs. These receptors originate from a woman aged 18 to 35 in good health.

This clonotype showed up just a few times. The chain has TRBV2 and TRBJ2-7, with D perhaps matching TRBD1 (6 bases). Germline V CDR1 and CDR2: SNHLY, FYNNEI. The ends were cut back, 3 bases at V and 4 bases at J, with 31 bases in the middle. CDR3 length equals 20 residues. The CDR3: CASSDSALGGITLFLYEQYV. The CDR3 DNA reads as TGTGCCAGCAGTGATTCGGCTCTAGGGGGTATAACACTCTTCTTGTACGAGCAGTACGTC.

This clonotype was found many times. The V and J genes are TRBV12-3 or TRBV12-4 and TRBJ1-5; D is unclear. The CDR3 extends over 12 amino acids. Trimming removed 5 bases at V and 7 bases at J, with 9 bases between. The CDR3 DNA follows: TGTGCCAGCAGTAGCACACCCCAGCCCCAGCATTTT. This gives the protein CASSSTPQPQHF.

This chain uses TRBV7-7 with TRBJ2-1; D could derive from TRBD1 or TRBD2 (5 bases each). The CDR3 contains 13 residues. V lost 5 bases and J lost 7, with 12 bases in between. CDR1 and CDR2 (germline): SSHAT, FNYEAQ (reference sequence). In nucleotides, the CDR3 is TGTGCCAGCAGCCAAACGGGGCCTAATGAGCAGTTCTTC. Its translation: CASSQTGPNEQFF.

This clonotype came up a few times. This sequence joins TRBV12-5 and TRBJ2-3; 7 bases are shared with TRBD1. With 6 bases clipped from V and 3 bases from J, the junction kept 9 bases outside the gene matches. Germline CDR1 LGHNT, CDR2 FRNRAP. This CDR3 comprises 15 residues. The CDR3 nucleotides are TGTGCTAGTGGCCTACAGGGGCCAGGGACAGATACGCAGTATTTT. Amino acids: CASGLQGPGTDTQYF.

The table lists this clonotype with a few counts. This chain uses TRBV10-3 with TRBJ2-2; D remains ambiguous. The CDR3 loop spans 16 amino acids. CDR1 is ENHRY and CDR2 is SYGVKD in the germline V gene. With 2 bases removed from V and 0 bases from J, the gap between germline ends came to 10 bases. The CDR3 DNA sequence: TGTGCCATCAGTGAGCCGTCCAATTCGAACACCGGGGAGCTGTTTTTT. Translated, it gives CAISEPSNSNTGELFF.

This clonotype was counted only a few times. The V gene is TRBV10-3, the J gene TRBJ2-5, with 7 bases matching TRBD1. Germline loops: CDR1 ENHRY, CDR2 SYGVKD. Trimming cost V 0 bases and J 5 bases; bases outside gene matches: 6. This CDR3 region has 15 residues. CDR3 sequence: CAISESGGAVETQYF. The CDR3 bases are TGTGCCATCAGTGAGTCAGGGGGCGCGGTGGAGACCCAGTACTTC.

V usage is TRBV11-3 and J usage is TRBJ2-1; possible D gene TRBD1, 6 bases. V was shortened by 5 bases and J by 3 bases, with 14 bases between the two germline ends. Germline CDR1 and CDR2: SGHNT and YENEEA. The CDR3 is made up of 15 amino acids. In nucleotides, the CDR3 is TGTGCCAGCAGCGTTATTGACAGGTACTACAATGAGCAGTTCTTC. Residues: CASSVIDRYYNEQFF.

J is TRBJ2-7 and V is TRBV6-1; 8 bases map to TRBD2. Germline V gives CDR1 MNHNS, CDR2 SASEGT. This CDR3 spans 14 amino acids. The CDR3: CASIGGGPSYQQYV. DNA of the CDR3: TGTGCCAGCATAGGCGGGGGGCCCTCCTACCAGCAGTACGTC.

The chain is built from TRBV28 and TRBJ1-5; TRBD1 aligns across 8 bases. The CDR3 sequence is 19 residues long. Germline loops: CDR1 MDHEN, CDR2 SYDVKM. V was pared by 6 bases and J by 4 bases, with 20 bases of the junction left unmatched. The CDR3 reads CASRPYGGQGAYLNQPQHF. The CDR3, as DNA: TGTGCCAGCAGACCTTACGGGGGGCAGGGGGCCTATTTGAATCAGCCCCAGCATTTT.

CDR3 in amino acids: CSARGDGHANYGYTF. As DNA, the CDR3 is TGCAGTGCTAGAGGCGATGGACACGCTAACTATGGCTACACCTTC. This chain links TRBV20-1 with TRBJ1-2, with D maybe TRBD1 (5 bases). CDR1 DFQATT and CDR2 SNEGSKA come from the germline V gene (reference sequence). Trimming removed 1 base at V and 0 bases at J, with 12 bases between. The CDR3 runs 15 residues.

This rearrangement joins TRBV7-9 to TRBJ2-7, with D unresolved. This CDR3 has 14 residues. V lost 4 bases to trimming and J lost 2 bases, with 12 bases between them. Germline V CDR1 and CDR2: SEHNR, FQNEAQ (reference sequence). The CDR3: CASSSSTATYEQYV. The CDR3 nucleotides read TGTGCCAGCAGCTCCTCGACCGCGACCTACGAGCAGTACGTC.

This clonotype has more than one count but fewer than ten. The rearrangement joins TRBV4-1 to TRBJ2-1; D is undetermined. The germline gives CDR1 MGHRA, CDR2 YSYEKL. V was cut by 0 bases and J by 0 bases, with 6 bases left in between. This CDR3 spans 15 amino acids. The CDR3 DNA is TGCGCCAGCAGCCAAGATGGGATCTCCTACAATGAGCAGTTCTTC. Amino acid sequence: CASSQDGISYNEQFF.

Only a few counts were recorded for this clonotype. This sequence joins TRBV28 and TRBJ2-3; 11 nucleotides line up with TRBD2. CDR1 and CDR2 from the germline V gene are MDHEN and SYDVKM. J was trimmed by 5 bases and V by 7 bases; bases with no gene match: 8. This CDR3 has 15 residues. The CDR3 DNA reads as TGTGCCAGCAACCTTAGCGGGGGGGCCCGAGATACGCAGTATTTT. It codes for CASNLSGGARDTQYF.

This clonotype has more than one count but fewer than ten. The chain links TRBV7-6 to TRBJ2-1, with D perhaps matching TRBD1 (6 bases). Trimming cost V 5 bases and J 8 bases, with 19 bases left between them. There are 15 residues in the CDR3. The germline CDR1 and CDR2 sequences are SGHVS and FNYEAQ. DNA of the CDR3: TGTGCCAGCAGCAACCCGGGACAAGGGTTGTATGAGCAGTTCTTC. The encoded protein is CASSNPGQGLYEQFF.

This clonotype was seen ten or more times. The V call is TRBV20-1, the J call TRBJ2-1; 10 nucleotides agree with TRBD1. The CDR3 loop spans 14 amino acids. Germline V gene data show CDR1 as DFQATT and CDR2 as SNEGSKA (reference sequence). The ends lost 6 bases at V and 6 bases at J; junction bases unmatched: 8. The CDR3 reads CSALGQGEGNEQFF. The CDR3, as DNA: TGCAGTGCCCTTGGACAGGGGGAGGGCAATGAGCAGTTCTTC.

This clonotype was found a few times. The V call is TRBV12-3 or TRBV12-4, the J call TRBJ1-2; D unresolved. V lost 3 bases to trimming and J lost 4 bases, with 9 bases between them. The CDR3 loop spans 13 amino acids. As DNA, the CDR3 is TGTGCCAGCAGTTTTCGGGTGGCCTATGGCTACACCTTC. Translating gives CASSFRVAYGYTF.

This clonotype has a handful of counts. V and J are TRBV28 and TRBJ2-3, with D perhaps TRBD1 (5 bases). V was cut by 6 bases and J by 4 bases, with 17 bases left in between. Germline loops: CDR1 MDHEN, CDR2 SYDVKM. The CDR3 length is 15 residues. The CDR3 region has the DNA TGTGCCAGCAGCCCCCTTGGGGCACTTGCAGATACGCAGTATTTT. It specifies CASSPLGALADTQYF.

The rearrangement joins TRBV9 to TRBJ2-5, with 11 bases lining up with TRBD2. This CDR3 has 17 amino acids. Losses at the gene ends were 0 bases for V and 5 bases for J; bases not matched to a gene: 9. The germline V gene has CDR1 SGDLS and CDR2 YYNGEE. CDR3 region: CASSVEFSGRAGETQYF. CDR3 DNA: TGTGCCAGCAGCGTAGAGTTTAGCGGGAGGGCCGGTGAGACCCAGTACTTC. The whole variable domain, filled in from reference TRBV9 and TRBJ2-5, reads DSGVTQTPKHLITATGQRVTLRCSPRSGDLSVYWYQQSLDQGLQFLIQYYNGEERAKGNILERFSAQQFPDLHSELNLSSLELGDSALYFCASSVEFSGRAGETQYFGPGTRLLVL.

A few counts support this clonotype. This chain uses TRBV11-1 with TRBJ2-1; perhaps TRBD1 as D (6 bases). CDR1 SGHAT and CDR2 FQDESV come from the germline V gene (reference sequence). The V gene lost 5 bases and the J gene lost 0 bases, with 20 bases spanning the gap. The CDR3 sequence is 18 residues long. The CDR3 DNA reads TGTGCCAGCAGCGACAGCTCTAGGGGGATGAGCTCCTACAATGAGCAGTTCTTC. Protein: CASSDSSRGMSSYNEQFF.

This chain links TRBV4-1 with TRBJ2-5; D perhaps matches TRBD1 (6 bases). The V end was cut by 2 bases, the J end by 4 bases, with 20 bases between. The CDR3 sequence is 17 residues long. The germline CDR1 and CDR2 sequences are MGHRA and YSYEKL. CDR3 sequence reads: CASSQRYMGARGETQYF. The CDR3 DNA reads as TGCGCCAGCAGCCAACGTTATATGGGGGCTAGGGGAGAGACCCAGTACTTC.

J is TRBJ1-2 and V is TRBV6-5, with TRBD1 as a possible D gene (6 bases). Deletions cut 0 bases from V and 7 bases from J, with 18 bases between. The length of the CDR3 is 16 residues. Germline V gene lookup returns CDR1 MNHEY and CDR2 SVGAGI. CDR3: CASSYSHLGGRLGYTF. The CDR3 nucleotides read TGTGCCAGCAGTTACTCCCACCTGGGGGGGCGTCTTGGCTACACCTTC.

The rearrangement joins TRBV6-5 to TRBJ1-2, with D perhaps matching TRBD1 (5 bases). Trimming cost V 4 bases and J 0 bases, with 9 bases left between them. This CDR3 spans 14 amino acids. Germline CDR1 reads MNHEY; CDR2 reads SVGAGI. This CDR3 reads CASSWGRTNYGYTF. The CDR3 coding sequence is TGTGCCAGCAGTTGGGGACGTACTAACTATGGCTACACCTTC.

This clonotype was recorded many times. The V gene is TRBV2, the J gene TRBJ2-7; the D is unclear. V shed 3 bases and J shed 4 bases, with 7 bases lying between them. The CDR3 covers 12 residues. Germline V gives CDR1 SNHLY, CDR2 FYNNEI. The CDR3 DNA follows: TGTGCCAGCAGTGAGACCGGTTACGAGCAGTACTTC. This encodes CASSETGYEQYF.

The DNA of the CDR3 is TGCAGCGTTGTATTGCCGAACACCGGGGAGCTGTTTTTT. Its protein product is CSVVLPNTGELFF. V and J are TRBV29-1 and TRBJ2-2; D gene ambiguous. CDR1 is SQVTM and CDR2 is ANQGSEA in the germline V gene. Trimming removed 4 bases from V and 0 bases from J, with 6 bases in between. This CDR3 region has 13 residues.

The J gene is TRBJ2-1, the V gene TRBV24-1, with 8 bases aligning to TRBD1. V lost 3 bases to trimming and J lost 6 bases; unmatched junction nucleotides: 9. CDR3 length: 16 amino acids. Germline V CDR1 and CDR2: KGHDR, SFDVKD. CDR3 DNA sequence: TGTGCCACCAGTGATGTGGACAGGGAAGGTGGCAATGAGCAGTTCTTC. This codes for CATSDVDREGGNEQFF.

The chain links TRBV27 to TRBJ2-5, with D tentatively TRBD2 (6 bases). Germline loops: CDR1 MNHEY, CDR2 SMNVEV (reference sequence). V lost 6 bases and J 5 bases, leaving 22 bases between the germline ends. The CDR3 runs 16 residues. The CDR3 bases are TGTGCCAGCAGGCACAAACGGGACCGGGGGTGGGAGACCCAGTACTTC. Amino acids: CASRHKRDRGWETQYF.

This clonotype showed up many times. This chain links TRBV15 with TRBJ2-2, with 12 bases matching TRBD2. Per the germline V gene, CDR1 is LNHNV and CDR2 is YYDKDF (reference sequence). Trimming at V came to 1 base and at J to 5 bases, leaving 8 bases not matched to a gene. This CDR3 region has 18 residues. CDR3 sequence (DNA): TGTGCCACCAGCAGAGTCACCGGACTAGCGGGAACGACCGGGGAGCTGTTTTTT. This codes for CATSRVTGLAGTTGELFF.